This T cell receptor (beta chain) was found in a study of blood T cell repertoires in COVID-19. Profiling relied on immunoSEQ multiplex PCR, and the TCRdb table lists in-frame clones only, not all of them. The sample contains over 50,000 clones, about 90% of which appear only once. The junction had 10 bases not matched to a gene; V was cut back by 4 bases and J by 2 bases. This CDR3 has 16 amino acids. Germline values: CDR1 WSHSY, CDR2 SAAADI. This clone was observed a single time. Input material: peripheral blood. V gene TRBV10-2 combines with J gene TRBJ1-1; 7 bases align to TRBD1. This TCR was sampled from a man between 60 and 75 years old with acute or convalescent COVID-19. CDR3 DNA: TGCGCCAGCAGTGCACCCGGGACAGCGACTAACACTGAAGCTTTCTTT. Its translation is CASSAPGTATNTEAFF.